The 5 T cell receptor beta chains in this list originate from one sample, sequenced in a study of T cells in tumors after PD-1 blockade. Clones were read by immunoSEQ multiplex PCR, and TCRdb kept only the in-frame ones, dropping some. This table holds about 33,000 clones, roughly 73% found once. Sequencing was performed on PBMCs, taken before anti-PD-1 treatment. These receptors were taken from a human donor with basal cell carcinoma.

The J gene is TRBJ2-5, the V gene TRBV11-3; 15 bases line up with TRBD2. The CDR3 has 16 residues. Germline V gives CDR1 SGHNT, CDR2 YENEEA. The junction had 5 bases not matched to a gene; V was cut back by 5 bases and J by 4 bases. Here the CDR3 reads CASSPRTSGGVETQYF. The CDR3, as DNA: TGTGCCAGCAGCCCGCGGACTAGCGGGGGGGTAGAGACCCAGTACTTC.

The chain employs TRBV3-1 (or the pseudogene TRBV3-2) and TRBJ2-3, with D possibly called TRBD1 or TRBD2 (5 bases each). CDR1 and CDR2 from the germline V gene are LGHDT and YNNKEL (reference sequence). Trimming took off 0 bases at V and 0 bases at J, with 10 bases between the two ends. There are 16 residues in the CDR3. The CDR3 loop is CASSQERGDSTDTQYF. CDR3 bases: TGTGCCAGCAGCCAAGAGAGAGGGGATAGCACAGATACGCAGTATTTT.

The J gene is TRBJ2-1, the V gene TRBV24-1; no firm D call. The ends were cut back, 6 bases at V and 3 bases at J, with 14 bases in the middle. The CDR3 is made up of 15 amino acids. The germline CDR1 and CDR2 sequences are KGHDR and SFDVKD. CDR3 loop: CATSSASPIYNEQFF. The CDR3 coding sequence is TGTGCCACCAGTTCGGCCAGCCCAATCTACAATGAGCAGTTCTTC.

The sample holds one count of this clone. The V gene is TRBV7-9, the J gene TRBJ2-2; 13 bases line up with TRBD2. The germline gives CDR1 SEHNR, CDR2 FQNEAQ (reference sequence). The CDR3 covers 16 residues. V lost 5 bases and J lost 7; bases outside the gene matches: 7. In DNA form, the CDR3 reads TGTGCCAGCAGCGATAAGGGACTAGCGGGGCGCGGGGAGCTGTTTTTT. Translating gives CASSDKGLAGRGELFF.

The V gene is TRBV14, the J gene TRBJ2-7; tentative D call: TRBD2 (5 bases). Germline V gene data show CDR1 as SGHDN and CDR2 as FVKESK. The CDR3 runs 13 residues. V shed 2 bases and J shed 2 bases, with 7 bases lying between them. DNA for the CDR3: TGTGCCAGCAGCCAACTCGGGGCCTACGAGCAGTACTTC. Translated: CASSQLGAYEQYF.